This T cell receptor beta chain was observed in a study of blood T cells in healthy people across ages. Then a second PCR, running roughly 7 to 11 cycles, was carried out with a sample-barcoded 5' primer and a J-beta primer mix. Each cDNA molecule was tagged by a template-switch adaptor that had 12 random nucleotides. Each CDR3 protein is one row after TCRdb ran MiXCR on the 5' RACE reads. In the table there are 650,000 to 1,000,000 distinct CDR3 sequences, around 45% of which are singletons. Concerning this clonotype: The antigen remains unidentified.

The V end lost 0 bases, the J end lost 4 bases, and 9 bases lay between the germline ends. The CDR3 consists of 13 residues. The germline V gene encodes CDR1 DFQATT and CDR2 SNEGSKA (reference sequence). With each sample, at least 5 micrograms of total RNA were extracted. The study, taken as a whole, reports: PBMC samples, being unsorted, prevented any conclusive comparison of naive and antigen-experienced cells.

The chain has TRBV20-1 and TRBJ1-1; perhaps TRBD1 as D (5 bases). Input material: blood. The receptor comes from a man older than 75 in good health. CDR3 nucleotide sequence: TGCAGTGCTAGAGAGATGAGGGGCACTGAAGCTTTCTTT. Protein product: CSAREMRGTEAFF.